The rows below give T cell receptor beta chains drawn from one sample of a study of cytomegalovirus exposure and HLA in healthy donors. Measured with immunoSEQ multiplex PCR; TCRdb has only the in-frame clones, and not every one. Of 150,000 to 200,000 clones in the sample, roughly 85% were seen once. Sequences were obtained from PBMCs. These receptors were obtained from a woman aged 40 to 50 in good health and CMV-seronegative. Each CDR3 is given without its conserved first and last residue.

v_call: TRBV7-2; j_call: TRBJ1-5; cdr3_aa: ASSLRAGANQPQH
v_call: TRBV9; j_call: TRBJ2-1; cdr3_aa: ASGALAGLGEQF
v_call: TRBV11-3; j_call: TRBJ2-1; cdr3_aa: ASSTGTSGPYNEQF
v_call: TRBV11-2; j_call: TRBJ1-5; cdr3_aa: ASSTGGLNQPQH
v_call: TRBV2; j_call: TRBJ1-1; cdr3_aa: ASSLTGTDTEAF
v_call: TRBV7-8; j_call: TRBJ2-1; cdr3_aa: ASSLVARLAVNEQF
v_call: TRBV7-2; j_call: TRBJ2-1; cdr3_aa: ASSLRGPSYNEQF
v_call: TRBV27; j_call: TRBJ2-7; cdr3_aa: ASSLYLGSSYEQY
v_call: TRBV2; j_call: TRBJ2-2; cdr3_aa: ASSDRGPMNTGELF
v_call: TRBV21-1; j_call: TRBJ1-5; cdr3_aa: ASSTYGQGNGNQPQH
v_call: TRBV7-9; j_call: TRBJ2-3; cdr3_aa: ASSLLSGGVSDTQY
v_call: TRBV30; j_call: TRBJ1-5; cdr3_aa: AWSTGGQPQH
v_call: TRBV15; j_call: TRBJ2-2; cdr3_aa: ATSRVGTASPNTGELF
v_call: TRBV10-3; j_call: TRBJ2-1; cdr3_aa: AIKTNLGSTNSYNEQF
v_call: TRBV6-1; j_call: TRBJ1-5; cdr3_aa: ASSDGVGGAQPQH
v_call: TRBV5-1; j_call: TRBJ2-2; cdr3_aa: ASSLPGSNTGELF
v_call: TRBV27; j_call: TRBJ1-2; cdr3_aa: ASSPVVAFYGYT
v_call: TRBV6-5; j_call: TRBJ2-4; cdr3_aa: ASSSDRRSIQY
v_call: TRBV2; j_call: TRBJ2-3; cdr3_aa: ASSPPSDTQY
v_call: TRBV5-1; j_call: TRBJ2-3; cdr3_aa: ASSLGRATSGADTQY
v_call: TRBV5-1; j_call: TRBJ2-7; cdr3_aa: ASSLGGTGRVGEQY
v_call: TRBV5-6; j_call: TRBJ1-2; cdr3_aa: ASSPRGGGYT
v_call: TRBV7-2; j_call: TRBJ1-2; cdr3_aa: ASSRDRVGFGYT
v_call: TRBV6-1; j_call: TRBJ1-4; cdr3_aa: ASSEAPRAEKLF
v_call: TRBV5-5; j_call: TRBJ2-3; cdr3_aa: ASSSRLAGTDTQY
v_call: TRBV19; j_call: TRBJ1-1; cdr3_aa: ASSGTGGEVTEAF
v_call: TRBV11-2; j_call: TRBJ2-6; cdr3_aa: ASTRDRAGANVLT
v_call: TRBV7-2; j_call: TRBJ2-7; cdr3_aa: ASSSSPSGAPREQY
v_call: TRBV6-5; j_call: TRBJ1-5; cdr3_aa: ASIGQGHQPQH
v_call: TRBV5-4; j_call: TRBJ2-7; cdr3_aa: ASSPPGLAGYEQY
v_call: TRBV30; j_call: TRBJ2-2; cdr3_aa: ARARRELTGELF
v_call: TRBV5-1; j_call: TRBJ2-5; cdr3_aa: ASSFAGTSGEETQY
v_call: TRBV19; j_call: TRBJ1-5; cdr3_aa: ATDRDSLNQPQH
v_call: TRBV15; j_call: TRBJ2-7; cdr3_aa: ATSRADGGGAQY
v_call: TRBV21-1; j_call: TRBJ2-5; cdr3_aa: ASSLTSRQETQY